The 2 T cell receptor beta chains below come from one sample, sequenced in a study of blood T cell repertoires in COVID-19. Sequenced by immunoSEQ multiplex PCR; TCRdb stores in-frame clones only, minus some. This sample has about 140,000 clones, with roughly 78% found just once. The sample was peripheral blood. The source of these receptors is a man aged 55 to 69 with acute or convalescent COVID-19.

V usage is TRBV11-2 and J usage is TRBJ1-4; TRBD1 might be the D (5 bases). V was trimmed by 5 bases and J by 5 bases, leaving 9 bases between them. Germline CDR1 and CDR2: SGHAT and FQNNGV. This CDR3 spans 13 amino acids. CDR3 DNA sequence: TGTGCCAGCAGCGCGGGACCCAATGAAAAACTGTTTTTT. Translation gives CASSAGPNEKLFF.

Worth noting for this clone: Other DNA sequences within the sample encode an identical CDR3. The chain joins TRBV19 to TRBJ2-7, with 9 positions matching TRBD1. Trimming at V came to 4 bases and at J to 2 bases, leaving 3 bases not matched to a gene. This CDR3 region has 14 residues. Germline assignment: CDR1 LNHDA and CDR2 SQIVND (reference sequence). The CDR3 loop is CASSRGQGAYEQYF. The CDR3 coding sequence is TGTGCCAGTAGTAGGGGACAGGGAGCCTACGAGCAGTACTTC.